A selection of T cell receptor beta chains follows, all from one sample in a study of blood T cell repertoires in COVID-19. Clones were read by immunoSEQ multiplex PCR, and TCRdb kept only the in-frame ones, dropping some. This table holds about 420,000 clones, around 90% found once. Material for sequencing was peripheral blood. These receptors were collected from a man between 18 and 35 years old with COVID-19, enrolled during active disease. CDR3s include the opening cysteine and the closing phenylalanine or tryptophan. Clone size appears in some rows only: once, few, many, or a class for an expanded clone.

TRBV5-4 NA CASSSGLERAGKVTQYF
TRBV18 NA CASSPQGGDNSPLHF
TRBV30 once CAWMQGPPTEAFF
TRBV4-1 once CASSPRGGSPYEQYF
TRBV6-1 NA CASSEVGSGVNNEQFF
TRBV6-5 NA CASRTTSSGNTIYF
TRBV3-1/TRBV3-2 NA CASSHAQANQETQYF
TRBV5-6 NA CASRATGTYEQYF
TRBV2 NA CASSRDNQPQHF
TRBV15 NA CATSRDRDEQYF
TRBV7-2 NA CASSSGGDMFHEQYF
TRBV6-6 once CASNPGGAGNQPQHF
TRBV12-5 once CASGFGGTGTDEQYF
TRBV19 NA CASSRSGNGLNEQFF
TRBV4-2 NA CASSRTSDTGELFF
TRBV11-2 NA CASSLDRMLYNEQFF
TRBV9 NA CASSARMTGLAGNNEQFF
TRBV5-5 once CASSADRGVQETQYF
TRBV24-1 NA CATSDSLADTYNEQFF
TRBV11-3 NA CASSSLSGTSYEQYF
TRBV29-1 NA CSVPRRGTPNTEAFF
TRBV4-1 NA CASSPRDSPNTEAFF
TRBV9 NA CASSVAASGGETQYF
TRBV10-3 NA CAISVGGQGITDTQYF
TRBV5-5 NA CASSSEQGIQPQHF
TRBV7-9 NA CASSWGGGTYEQYF
TRBV3-1/TRBV3-2 NA CASSPVGGGFADTQYF
TRBV10-1 NA CASVLVVTDTQYF
TRBV5-1 NA CASRVGDKQETQYF
TRBV4-1 NA CASSQDPGGYGELFF
TRBV11-2 once CASSFTGSEGYTF
TRBV3-1/TRBV3-2 NA CASSQLAGGSSDTQYF
TRBV27 NA CASSLRLAGGTTDTQYF
TRBV6-6 NA CASSPTGTEAFF
TRBV4-1 NA CASSVRDSEETQYF
TRBV27 NA CASSLWGRRSYNEQFF
TRBV6-5 NA CASSDRGWSYEQYF
TRBV19 NA CASSMGHSYTF
TRBV7-9 NA CASSLNPSRQVNTEAFF
TRBV21-1 NA CASSKGFRGEKLFF
TRBV2 NA CASIQRAMNTEAFF
TRBV5-4 NA CASSGGTGNSPLHF
TRBV5-1 NA CASSPDRGFYNEQFF
TRBV10-1 NA CASSELGGTEAFF
TRBV6-5 NA CASSYSNRPGQPQHF
TRBV3-1/TRBV3-2 NA CASSQGGGGLQETQYF